This T cell receptor beta chain was recorded in a study of naive and memory T cell subsets. Overall study results and limits: From naive to CM, EM and EMRA, diversity decreased and Gini increased.

CD4 T cells were positively selected, then CD8 T cells from the CD4-negative fraction. Note on this clonotype: Its antigen is not known.

Two oligonucleotides, mixed equimolar, formed the beta constant-region primer covering TRBC1 and TRBC2. A 12-nucleotide UMI and the SP2 primer were added to the cDNA 3' end by oligonucleotide ligation. The ligated cDNA underwent four PCR rounds using SP2 and nested alpha and beta constant-region primers. MiXCR, applied by TCRdb to the UMI-ligation and nested PCR reads, yields one record per CDR3 protein. This sample has about 85,000 distinct CDR3 sequences, with around 13% found just once. The germline V gene has CDR1 ENHRY and CDR2 SYGVKD. This CDR3 is built from 15 residues. Deletions cut 8 bases from V and 0 bases from J, with 14 bases between.

Sequencing was done on a sample of central memory CD4+ T cells from blood. The V gene is TRBV10-3, the J gene TRBJ2-1, with D perhaps TRBD2 (6 bases). This receptor was identified in a human donor in good health. The CDR3 loop reads CAILVRGSSYNEQFF. In DNA, the CDR3 is TGTGCCATCCTAGTGCGGGGTAGCTCCTACAATGAGCAGTTCTTC.